The 20 T cell receptor beta chains below were found in one sample sequenced in a study of blood T cell repertoires in COVID-19. Using immunoSEQ multiplex PCR, the repertoire was profiled, and TCRdb retains in-frame clones only, with some absent. The sample carries about 200,000 clones, 65% to 90% recorded once. The source material was PBMCs or T cells enriched from blood (not recorded which). The receptors originated from a woman in her thirties or forties with acute COVID-19.

Only one count was recorded for this clone. The genes are TRBV28 and TRBJ2-2, with D perhaps TRBD2 (6 bases). There are 13 residues in the CDR3. Per germline, CDR1 MDHEN and CDR2 SYDVKM. Trimming took 6 bases from V and 4 from J, leaving 9 bases between them. In DNA, the CDR3 is TGTGCCAGCAGGGGACTGAGCACCGGGGAGCTGTTTTTT. Amino acid sequence: CASRGLSTGELFF.

The chain is built from TRBV18 and TRBJ1-6; the D is unclear. In germline, CDR1 is KGHSH, CDR2 LQKENI. This CDR3 has 16 residues. Trimming took 3 bases from V and 0 from J, leaving 9 bases between them. The CDR3 spells CASSPSGSSYNSPLHF. CDR3 sequence (DNA): TGTGCCAGCTCACCCAGCGGGAGCTCCTATAATTCACCCCTCCACTTT. Complete variable domain (other parts from reference TRBV18 and TRBJ1-6): NAGVMQNPRHLVRRRGQEARLRCSPMKGHSHVYWYRQLPEEGLKFMVYLQKENIIDESGMPKERFSAEFPKEGPSILRIQQVVRGDSAAYFCASSPSGSSYNSPLHFGNGTRLTVT.

This sequence joins TRBV3-1 (or the pseudogene TRBV3-2) and TRBJ1-4; 8 bases map to TRBD1. The CDR3 covers 14 residues. The J segment lost 4 bases and the V segment lost 5 bases, leaving 3 bases of the junction unmatched. Germline assignment: CDR1 LGHDT and CDR2 YNNKEL (reference sequence). The DNA of the CDR3 is TGTGCCAGCAGCTTCGGACAGGGTAATGAAAAACTGTTTTTT. This gives the protein CASSFGQGNEKLFF.

This clone has just a few counts. The rearrangement links TRBV9 to TRBJ2-2; D possibly corresponds to TRBD1 (6 bases). CDR3 size: 16 residues. Germline V CDR1 and CDR2: SGDLS, YYNGEE. Trimming pared 1 base from V and 0 bases from J, leaving 10 bases between. Here the CDR3 DNA reads TGTGCCAGCAGCGTAACTCAGGGGTCGAACACCGGGGAGCTGTTTTTT. It yields the protein CASSVTQGSNTGELFF. The variable domain in full, completed from reference TRBV9 and TRBJ2-2, reads DSGVTQTPKHLITATGQRVTLRCSPRSGDLSVYWYQQSLDQGLQFLIQYYNGEERAKGNILERFSAQQFPDLHSELNLSSLELGDSALYFCASSVTQGSNTGELFFGEGSRLTVL.

The rearrangement uses TRBV2 and TRBJ2-7; D is ambiguous. CDR3 size: 13 residues. Germline V gene lookup returns CDR1 SNHLY and CDR2 FYNNEI. V shed 2 bases and J shed 0 bases, with 5 bases lying between them. CDR3 bases: TGTGCCAGCAGTGAACAGGACTCCTACGAGCAGTACTTC. This codes for CASSEQDSYEQYF. Supplemented by reference TRBV2 and TRBJ2-7, the full variable domain reads EPEVTQTPSHQVTQMGQEVILRCVPISNHLYFYWYRQILGQKVEFLVSFYNNEISEKSEIFDDQFSVERPDGSNFTLKIRSTKLEDSAMYFCASSEQDSYEQYFGPGTRLTVT.

The CDR3 DNA reads TGCGCCAGCAGCGGGGCAGGGCGGCAGGTATACGAGCAGTACTTC. Translation gives CASSGAGRQVYEQYF. V and J are TRBV5-1 and TRBJ2-7, with D possibly TRBD1 on 5 matching bases. V shed 4 bases and J shed 4 bases, with 18 bases lying between them. The CDR3 covers 15 residues. From germline, CDR1 is SGHRS and CDR2 YFSETQ.

V gene TRBV27 combines with J gene TRBJ2-1; 14 bases are shared with TRBD2. With V trimmed by 5 bases and J by 4 bases, 7 bases remained unmatched. The CDR3 contains 17 residues. The germline CDR1 and CDR2 sequences are MNHEY and SMNVEV (reference sequence). CDR3: CASSPPRLAGGYNEQFF. The DNA for the CDR3 is TGTGCCAGCAGTCCCCCAAGACTAGCGGGAGGGTACAATGAGCAGTTCTTC.

This sequence joins TRBV6-5 and TRBJ2-7, with 11 positions matching TRBD1. Germline values: CDR1 MNHEY, CDR2 SVGAGI. The J segment lost 7 bases and the V segment lost 0 bases, leaving 8 bases of the junction unmatched. This CDR3 is built from 16 residues. The CDR3 region has the DNA TGTGCCAGCAGTTACTCGTCAGGACAGGGGGCACGGGAGCAGTACTTC. The encoded protein is CASSYSSGQGAREQYF.

The chain employs TRBV18 and TRBJ2-5; D remains unclear. Germline CDR1 and CDR2: KGHSH and LQKENI. The CDR3 has 13 amino acids. The ends were cut back, 2 bases at V and 4 bases at J, with 8 bases in the middle. CDR3 nucleotide sequence: TGTGCCAGCTCACCAGGGCTGGGAGAGACCCAGTACTTC. Amino acid sequence: CASSPGLGETQYF. Filled out from reference TRBV18 and TRBJ2-5, the complete variable domain reads NAGVMQNPRHLVRRRGQEARLRCSPMKGHSHVYWYRQLPEEGLKFMVYLQKENIIDESGMPKERFSAEFPKEGPSILRIQQVVRGDSAAYFCASSPGLGETQYFGPGTRLLVL.

The chain carries TRBV7-2 and TRBJ2-3; 9 nucleotides match TRBD2. Per germline, CDR1 SGHTA and CDR2 FQGNSA. V was pared by 4 bases and J by 4 bases, with 15 bases of the junction left unmatched. The CDR3 spans 18 residues. The CDR3 DNA is TGTGCCAGCAGCTCATTGGCGGGAGGGCCATATCAGTCAGATACGCAGTATTTT. It codes for CASSSLAGGPYQSDTQYF. Complete variable domain (other parts from reference TRBV7-2 and TRBJ2-3): GAGVSQSPSNKVTEKGKDVELRCDPISGHTALYWYRQSLGQGLEFLIYFQGNSAPDKSGLPSDRFSAERTGGSVSTLTIQRTQQEDSAVYLCASSSLAGGPYQSDTQYFGPGTRLTVL.

This chain connects TRBV7-9 to TRBJ2-7; TRBD2 agrees at 11 bases. From germline, CDR1 is SEHNR and CDR2 FQNEAQ (reference sequence). J lost 2 bases, V lost 1 base, and 1 base had no gene match. This CDR3 region has 15 residues. The CDR3 bases are TGTGCCAGCAGCTTAGGTAGCGGGAGGGCCTACGAGCAGTACTTC. Its translation is CASSLGSGRAYEQYF.

This sequence joins TRBV10-2 and TRBJ2-7, with 8 positions matching TRBD2. Unmatched junction bases numbered 7, after V lost 5 bases and J lost 4 bases. Germline lookup yields CDR1 WSHSY and CDR2 SAAADI. The CDR3 length is 14 residues. CDR3 amino acids: CASSSTGTRYEQYF. Written as DNA, the CDR3 is TGCGCCAGCAGTTCAACCGGGACTAGGTACGAGCAGTACTTC.

The rearrangement joins TRBV30 to TRBJ1-5; 9 bases agree with TRBD1. The V gene's germline CDR1 is GTSNPN and CDR2 SVGIG (reference sequence). The J segment lost 6 bases and the V segment lost 3 bases, leaving 9 bases of the junction unmatched. CDR3 length: 15 residues. CDR3 bases: TGTGCCTGGAGCCGCGGGACAGGGCGTTTTCAGCCCCAGCATTTT. Amino acid sequence: CAWSRGTGRFQPQHF.

This clone was detected once. CDR3 sequence reads: CASREPTGGYGYTF. CDR3 in DNA: TGTGCCAGCAGAGAACCGACAGGGGGGTATGGCTACACCTTC. The rearrangement uses TRBV9 and TRBJ1-2, with 9 nucleotides matching TRBD1. V was pared by 5 bases and J by 5 bases, with 7 bases of the junction left unmatched. The CDR3 is 14 amino acids. Germline V gives CDR1 SGDLS, CDR2 YYNGEE.

V and J are TRBV28 and TRBJ1-1, with TRBD1 matching 7 bases. CDR3 length equals 14 residues. After removal of 3 bases from V and 1 base from J, the junction contained 2 bases not matched to a gene. Germline CDR1 reads MDHEN; CDR2 reads SYDVKM. The CDR3 is CASSLGDRNTEAFF. The CDR3 DNA follows: TGTGCCAGCAGTTTGGGGGACAGGAACACTGAAGCTTTCTTT.

CDR3 sequence (DNA): TGTGCCAGTGGGACTAGCGGATACTACGAGCAGTACTTC. It codes for CASGTSGYYEQYF. The chain combines TRBV28 with TRBJ2-7, with 11 bases that match TRBD2. Germline assignment: CDR1 MDHEN and CDR2 SYDVKM. CDR3 length equals 13 residues. V shed 9 bases and J 3 bases; nucleotides not matched to a gene: 4. The whole variable domain, filled in from reference TRBV28 and TRBJ2-7, reads DVKVTQSSRYLVKRTGEKVFLECVQDMDHENMFWYRQDPGLGLRLIYFSYDVKMKEKGDIPEGYSVSREKKERFSLILESASTNQTSMYLCASGTSGYYEQYFGPGTRLTVT.

V gene TRBV5-4 combines with J gene TRBJ2-7; D may be TRBD2 (6 bases). The length of the CDR3 is 13 residues. V was clipped by 0 bases and J by 4 bases, with 8 bases between them. Germline lookup yields CDR1 SGHNT and CDR2 YYREEE (reference sequence). The CDR3, as DNA: TGTGCCAGCAGCTTGGCCGGGACTTACGAGCAGTACTTC. Protein: CASSLAGTYEQYF.

This chain links TRBV15 with TRBJ1-1; the D gene is possibly TRBD1 (6 bases). Germline CDR1 is LNHNV and CDR2 is YYDKDF (reference sequence). V dropped 3 bases and J dropped 7 bases, with 18 bases sitting between them. The CDR3 contains 15 residues. In DNA form, the CDR3 reads TGTGCCACCAGCAGGCCCATACAGGGACCTCTTGAAGCTTTCTTT. Translation: CATSRPIQGPLEAFF.

The chain couples TRBV2 to TRBJ1-6; TRBD1 aligns across 8 bases. The J segment lost 9 bases and the V segment lost 6 bases, leaving 13 bases of the junction unmatched. The CDR3 covers 16 residues. CDR1 is SNHLY, CDR2 FYNNEI, per germline. The CDR3 DNA reads as TGTGCCAGCAGCTCTCATTCCGGGACAGGCCTTTCACCCCTCCACTTT. Translation gives CASSSHSGTGLSPLHF.

V is TRBV7-6 and J is TRBJ2-7; 8 nucleotides line up with TRBD1. Germline V gives CDR1 SGHVS, CDR2 FNYEAQ. The V and J ends lost 5 bases and 2 bases, in that order; junction bases with no gene match: 2. This CDR3 contains 13 residues. CDR3 sequence (DNA): TGTGCCAGCAGCGTGGGACAGGCCTACGAGCAGTACTTC. This encodes CASSVGQAYEQYF.